The present entry profiles one T cell receptor beta chain with its context. Its antigen is currently unknown. The V segment lost 2 bases and the J segment 5 bases; nucleotides outside the gene matches: 7. Looked up from germline, CDR1 is MNHEY and CDR2 is SVGAGI. This CDR3 region has 16 residues. This entry is derived from a study of cytomegalovirus exposure and HLA in healthy donors. Vbeta (60) and Jbeta (13) primers were used in the PCR. Repertoires were generated with immunoSEQ multiplex PCR, while TCRdb's copy carries only in-frame clones and drops some. The sample lists 160,000 or so clones; 84% were seen once. Whole-study findings and limits: Sequencing likely produced, as an artifact, a cluster of highly shared sequence variants. HLA allele associations emerged for some 16,000 TCR beta sequences in a later analysis, at 0.05 false discovery rate. An analysis done earlier found most TCR beta V segments productive about 87% or about 30% of the time.

The sequenced sample was PBMCs. The gene calls are TRBV6-5 and TRBJ2-1, with TRBD1 matching over 9 bases. This TCR derives from a man in his fifties or sixties in good health and CMV-seropositive. DNA for the CDR3: TGTGCCAGCAGTTACCCGCCGGGACAGGGTCACAATGAGCAGTTCTTC. This sequence encodes CASSYPPGQGHNEQFF.